Described below is a single T cell receptor beta chain sequence and its context. This clone was seen a handful of times. Its binding antigen is unknown. Base qualities are not provided; no much larger clone lies one nucleotide away. The data belong to a study of a mutant IDH1 vaccine in newly diagnosed glioma (dated by TCRdb to the early 2020s). Study-level background: Eight vaccinations were administered to patients in weeks 1, 3, 5, 7, 11, 15, 19 and 23, corresponding to visits V03 through V10. Peripheral blood was collected at six visits: V03 (baseline), V05, V07, V10, V12 and V13. Of the roughly 34 treated patients, approximately 62% were male and about 40% were female, and the mean age was approximately 41 years. In the chemotherapy-containing groups, vaccination started alongside temozolomide cycles, whereas in patients who had radiotherapy alone it started 4-6 weeks after radiotherapy. Prior to enrollment, standard therapy consisting of radiotherapy alone, temozolomide alone, or radiochemotherapy with temozolomide had been administered to patients, with the combination being received by most patients. Longitudinal TCRB deep sequencing was performed for fewer than 30 treated patients wherever samples were available for exploratory analyses. Results the study describes overall, beyond this receptor: The authors stated that sample limitations prevented analyses of patient blood samples from being reproduced. Across multiple MHC alleles, vaccine-induced immune responses were seen in about 93% of patients. Changes in the top peripheral T cell clonotypes picked up by TCRB sequencing did not appear to be linked to pseudoprogression. Selection of PBMC samples for TCRB deep sequencing was based on availability.

The intended sense of this specimen's time point label: week 23, last vaccination. Each vaccine dose, consisting of 300 ug of a 20-mer mutant IDH1 peptide in Montanide, was administered subcutaneously with topical imiquimod. Newly diagnosed WHO grade 3 or 4 IDH1-mutant astrocytomas showing loss of nuclear ATRX were present in the donors. The samples were drawn from NOA16, a multicentre, single-arm, open-label phase I trial in Germany that tested a mutant IDH1 peptide vaccine in humans for the first time. Genomic DNA for TCRB sequencing was extracted from EDTA blood using the DNeasy Blood and Tissue Kit. V and J are trimmed by 2 bases and 1 base, and the gene matches miss 7 bases of the junction. From the germline V gene, CDR1 is MGHRA and CDR2 is YSYEKL. The CDR3 runs 16 amino acids, cysteine and phenylalanine included. Only the CDR3 portion is preserved as DNA: 48 bases, with reading frame beginning at the first base.

Libraries came from the immunoSEQ multiplex PCR assay. Rearranged TCR beta chain sequences were amplified with the hsTCRB Kit following the manufacturer's protocol. TCRB libraries were sequenced on an Illumina MiSeq. The source study handled its data this way. The kit vendor's proprietary platform handled demultiplexing, trimming and gene mapping. The immuneACCESS repertoire file appears here via TCRdb, limited to in-frame rearrangements. These files lack a portion of the clones; in checked studies, under half of the deficit traces to unresolved V genes, and the cause of the others is not known. That table supplies the V and J calls and clone size; D and trimming were determined from the DNA. For this sample there are 70,000 to 90,000 clones; roughly 85% appear just once. The ten largest clones capture 2% to 2.5% of the sample.

The source of this sequence is a man aged 25 to 40 with glioma. Some clones in this sample may be carry-over from other donors' samples. Recombination joined TRBV4-1 with TRBJ1-1, with TRBD1 matching 7 junction bases. The sample here was PBMCs, taken from a glioma patient whose treatment included an IDH1 peptide vaccine. The CDR3 loop reads CASSQTFRDRNTEAFF. The bases read TGCGCCAGCAGCCAAACTTTTCGGGACAGGAACACTGAAGCTTTCTTT.